Below, one T cell receptor (beta chain) is given with its context. In the original workflow: Amplification of reference gene primers provided the estimated nucleated cell counts. Assay used: immunoSEQ multiplex PCR; TCRdb lists only in-frame clones, some missing. V and J calls and clone size are copied from that table; D and trimming were computed from the DNA. The table includes some 140,000 clones, roughly three quarters detected once. The CDR3 runs to 15 residues. Between the trimmed V and J ends, which lost 0 bases and 8 bases, there was a span of 15 bases. CDR1 and CDR2 (germline): SGHDT, YYEEEE. The record originates from a study of blood T cell repertoires in COVID-19. Study summary: There were acute and convalescent COVID-19 samples, and they came from the United States, Italy and Spain. PBMCs, B-cell-depleted T cells, or T cells provided the cDNA or gDNA that made up the material.

The receptor was derived from a man at least 80 years old with acute or convalescent COVID-19. V gene TRBV5-6 combines with J gene TRBJ2-1; no clear D. Specimen: peripheral blood. CDR3 sequence: CASSLVTQVADEQFF. The CDR3 nucleotides are TGTGCCAGCAGCTTGGTCACCCAGGTCGCCGATGAGCAGTTCTTC.